This TCR beta chain was observed in a study of shared clonotypes between healthy human individuals (dated by TCRdb to the early 2020s). About the full investigation: A few men and two women, aged 18 to 49 years, made up the cohort. For each donor, CD4 naive and CD4 memory were each run on three plates, CD8 naive on two plates, and CD8 memory on one plate. To estimate repertoire size and how much clonotype sharing occurs between individuals, the study deeply sequenced the blood TCR repertoires of several healthy adults. Libraries were prepared and TCR repertoires were sequenced by different laboratories using diverse techniques, in order to increase sequencing depth and limit assay-specific biases. Leukapheresis yielded between about 0.94 and 9 billion PBMCs per donor.

With respect to this clone: Its antigen is unknown. No base quality values were provided; no much bigger clone lies one nucleotide off.

Donors were healthy HIV-negative adults with no recently reported acute infections or vaccinations. Every donor was a Caucasian adult residing in Nashville, Tennessee, USA. CD4+ T cells were enriched by magnetic negative selection; naive cells were then positively selected on CD45RA, and the negative fraction formed the memory subset. Blood was obtained by leukapheresis, after which PBMCs were separated by Ficoll-Histopaque density gradient centrifugation and cryopreserved in liquid nitrogen vapor phase. Analytical flow cytometry was used to check the purity and quantity of every magnetically sorted T cell population. Each sorted fraction had its genomic DNA isolated and then quantified by UV absorbance on a Nanodrop 2000c. Using the deep immunoSEQ assay, TCR CDR3 regions were amplified from genomic DNA by multiplex PCR. Genomic DNA extracted from each cell subset was distributed evenly over all wells of several immunoSEQ 96-well plates, and each plate served as one replicate. For sorted subsets, approximately 0.2 ug of genomic DNA, equivalent to about 30,000 T cell genomes, went into each replicate PCR. Purified libraries were measured with a Qubit 3.0 fluorometer, size-checked on a Bioanalyzer 2100, and measured again with the KAPA Library Quantification kit. A separate single-read 150-cycle Illumina NextSeq 550 flow cell was used to sequence each immunoSEQ 96-well plate. In the authors' own workflow: The immunoSEQ output contained only junctional sequences without quality scores, so filtering could not match that applied to full-length reads. To assign V/J genes and CDR3, sequences were annotated using PyIR, a Python wrapper for IgBLAST v1.9, with IMGT germline references. Reads with weak V/J assignments (E-value above 1e-6), missing CDR3, stop codons, out-of-frame junctions, or ambiguous translated residues were removed. A V3J clonotype was defined by an identical inferred V gene, J gene, and CDR3 amino acid sequence. To compute the percentage overlap between repertoires, the number of shared unique clonotypes was divided by the size of the smaller repertoire. Three approaches were used to assess repertoire richness: RTK rarefaction, the Chao1 estimator, and Recon v2.1 estimates of unobserved clonotypes. For all TCRbeta clonotypes obtained by the gDNA method from several donors, generation probabilities were computed with OLGA. The source is immuneACCESS, and TCRdb retained only in-frame sequences with V and J called. Part of the clones is not carried over; for the studies checked, unresolved V genes explain less than half of this, and the remainder is unexplained. That table furnishes V, J and clone size, whereas the DNA furnished D and trimming. For this sample the table gives millions of clones, of which roughly 93% were detected only once. The top ten clones comprise 0.39% of the sample.

V ends up 4 bases short and J 4 bases short, with an unmatched junction base count of 6. The CDR3 measures 14 amino acids from cysteine to phenylalanine. The retained sequence is limited to the CDR3, 42 bases, with the frame set at the first base. Per the germline V gene, SGHDT is the CDR1 and YYEEEE is the CDR2. On the study overall, not on this receptor specifically: The small number of donors limited the genetic and exposure-history diversity represented. Naive subsets generally had larger estimated clonotype richness than memory subsets did. Only blood was sampled, and tissue TCR repertoires likely differ from those in blood. Pairwise subsampling indicated that sequencing depth was expected to affect the degree of clonotype sharing among donors. Compared with non-shared clonotypes, the clonotypes found in all four sorted-subset donors had higher generation probabilities. Even with the large sequencing depth, rarefaction of the sorted-subset datasets indicated that sequencing was incomplete. When several donors were compared, the shared fraction of clonotypes was about 5.4% for naive CD4, less than 4% for naive CD8, more than 2% for memory CD4, and roughly 0.4% for memory CD8.

Recombination connected TRBV5-6 to TRBJ1-2, with 8 junctional bases fitting TRBD1. Specimen: naive CD4+ T cells from PBMCs. Taken with the paper, the label for cell subset or site translates to: CD45RA+ positively selected. This clonotype originated in a man between 18 and 29 years old in good health. Some clones in this sample may be carry-over from other donors' samples. The sequenced DNA is TGTGCCAGCAGCCGGACAGGGATCATCTATGGCTACACCTTC. This sequence encodes CASSRTGIIYGYTF.